This entry lists 27 T cell receptor beta chains sequenced from one sample in a study of shared clonotypes between healthy human individuals. Sequencing was performed with immunoSEQ multiplex PCR; in TCRdb, only in-frame clones are kept and a portion is missing. The profile shows around 750,000 clones, approximately 79% of them singletons. Sample: memory CD4+ T cells sorted from blood. Documented subset: CD45RA-negative fraction. These receptors were collected from a woman in her 30s in good health.

The rearrangement links TRBV28 to TRBJ1-2; D not resolved. The V and J ends lost 2 bases and 5 bases respectively, with 6 bases between them. CDR1 and CDR2 from the germline V gene are MDHEN and SYDVKM. The length of the CDR3 is 12 residues. The CDR3 is CASSLRQYGYTF. CDR3 DNA: TGTGCCAGCAGTTTAAGGCAGTATGGCTACACCTTC.

This clone appeared a few times. The J gene is TRBJ1-3, the V gene TRBV6-1; 7 bases fit TRBD1. Germline V CDR1 and CDR2: MNHNS, SASEGT. CDR3 length: 14 amino acids. J lost 7 bases, V lost 5 bases, and 8 bases had no gene match. Here the CDR3 DNA reads TGTGCCAGCAGTTCCGGGACAGCGAGTAACACCATATATTTT. It yields the protein CASSSGTASNTIYF.

This chain connects TRBV2 to TRBJ2-1; no firm D call. The CDR3 covers 12 residues. Germline V gene lookup returns CDR1 SNHLY and CDR2 FYNNEI. The V end lost 4 bases, the J end lost 8 bases, and 9 bases lay between the germline ends. Here the CDR3 reads CASSVLVDEQFF. The CDR3 DNA follows: TGTGCCAGCAGTGTTCTAGTCGATGAGCAGTTCTTC. The entire variable domain, with the rest obtained from reference TRBV2 and TRBJ2-1, is as follows: EPEVTQTPSHQVTQMGQEVILRCVPISNHLYFYWYRQILGQKVEFLVSFYNNEISEKSEIFDDQFSVERPDGSNFTLKIRSTKLEDSAMYFCASSVLVDEQFFGPGTRLTVL.

The chain has TRBV5-5 and TRBJ1-4; a possible D gene is TRBD1 (5 bases). Deletions cut 4 bases from V and 8 bases from J, with 15 bases between. The CDR3 contains 14 residues. Germline V gene sequence: CDR1 SGHKS, CDR2 YYEKEE (reference sequence). CDR3 in DNA: TGTGCCAGCAGCCGGGGCCTTGAGGAGGAAAAACTGTTTTTT. It codes for CASSRGLEEEKLFF.

This clone came up a few times. The CDR3 DNA reads TGTGCCAGCAGAGCCGGGACAGCCGAAAGCGATGGCTACACCTTC. Protein: CASRAGTAESDGYTF. V gene TRBV6-5 combines with J gene TRBJ1-2; 7 positions agree with TRBD1. The trim removed 6 bases at V and 6 bases at J, leaving 13 bases unmatched. This CDR3 has 15 residues. Per germline, CDR1 MNHEY and CDR2 SVGAGI.

The chain carries TRBV7-2 and TRBJ1-2, with D unresolved. V lost 4 bases and J lost 6, with 9 bases in between. CDR1 and CDR2 from the germline V gene are SGHTA and FQGNSA. CDR3 length: 12 residues. In DNA form, the CDR3 reads TGTGCCAGCAGCTCAATAAACGATGGCTACACCTTC. Protein: CASSSINDGYTF.

The gene calls are TRBV5-1 and TRBJ1-4; unclear D gene. Germline values: CDR1 SGHRS, CDR2 YFSETQ. V lost 4 bases to trimming and J lost 16 bases, with 26 bases between them. The CDR3 spans 15 residues. The CDR3 DNA follows: TGCGCCAGCAGCCTGGAAAGTCCCGGATACTCCACCGCGTTTTTT. The encoded protein is CASSLESPGYSTAFF.

V usage is TRBV2 and J usage is TRBJ2-7; no clear D gene. Germline V lookup: CDR1 SNHLY, CDR2 FYNNEI. This CDR3 is 12 amino acids long. Deletions cut 6 bases from V and 0 bases from J, with 6 bases between. CDR3 in DNA: TGTGCCAGCAGGGTGGACTCCTACGAGCAGTACTTC. Translated, it gives CASRVDSYEQYF.

This chain uses TRBV19 with TRBJ2-7; D not certain. Trimming shortened V by 7 bases and J by 3 bases, and 10 bases separated the two germline ends. Per the germline V gene, CDR1 is LNHDA and CDR2 is SQIVND (reference sequence). The CDR3 sequence is 12 residues long. The CDR3 loop reads CASNPRLYEQYF. In DNA, the CDR3 is TGTGCCAGTAACCCCCGGCTCTACGAGCAGTACTTC.

The CDR3 region has the DNA TGCGCCAGCAGTTCCTCCGGGGGGCCTACTGAAGCTTTCTTT. This translates into CASSSSGGPTEAFF. J is TRBJ1-1 and V is TRBV5-1; perhaps TRBD1 as D (6 bases). Germline loops: CDR1 SGHRS, CDR2 YFSETQ. V dropped 5 bases and J dropped 5 bases, with 16 bases sitting between them. The CDR3 covers 14 residues.

Written as DNA, the CDR3 is TGCGCCAGCAACTTAGGTGGGAGCTACAATGAGCAGTTCTTC. It translates to CASNLGGSYNEQFF. The V and J genes are TRBV5-1 and TRBJ2-1; tentatively, D is TRBD2 (5 bases). This CDR3 contains 14 residues. V lost 6 bases and J lost 3, with 13 bases in between. CDR1 is SGHRS and CDR2 is YFSETQ in the germline V gene.

About this clone: The same CDR3 arises from other DNA sequences in this sample as well. V gene TRBV2 combines with J gene TRBJ2-7; D is unresolved. Trimming removed 4 bases from V and 2 bases from J, with 3 bases in between. This CDR3 has 11 amino acids. Germline V CDR1 and CDR2: SNHLY, FYNNEI. The CDR3 region is CASSATYEQYF. The CDR3 DNA follows: TGTGCCAGCAGTGCTACCTACGAGCAGTACTTC.

CDR3 protein: CASTRYSGANVLTF. The CDR3 DNA follows: TGTGCCAGCACCCGGTACTCTGGGGCCAACGTCCTGACTTTC. The chain links TRBV2 to TRBJ2-6; no clear D gene. Germline CDR1 SNHLY, CDR2 FYNNEI. With 7 bases removed from V and 0 bases from J, the gap between germline ends came to 7 bases. The CDR3 sequence is 14 residues long.

This clone was observed a few times. In nucleotides, the CDR3 is TGTGCCAGCAGTGAAGACACTGAAGCTTTCTTT. Translating it yields CASSEDTEAFF. The V gene is TRBV6-5, the J gene TRBJ1-1; D remains ambiguous. The CDR3 extends over 11 amino acids. V was shortened by 5 bases and J by 3 bases, with 4 bases between the two germline ends. Germline lookup yields CDR1 MNHEY and CDR2 SVGAGI.

The J gene is TRBJ2-5, the V gene TRBV30; D might be TRBD1 (5 bases). From germline, CDR1 is GTSNPN and CDR2 SVGIG (reference sequence). The CDR3 has 15 residues. V lost 0 bases and J 0 bases, leaving 11 bases between the germline ends. The CDR3 is CAWSVQASYQETQYF. CDR3 in DNA: TGTGCCTGGAGTGTACAGGCATCGTACCAAGAGACCCAGTACTTC. Filled out from reference TRBV30 and TRBJ2-5, the complete variable domain reads SQTIHQWPATLVQPVGSPLSLECTVEGTSNPNLYWYRQAAGRGLQLLFYSVGIGQISSEVPQNLSASRPQDRQFILSSKKLLLSDSGFYLCAWSVQASYQETQYFGPGTRLLVL.

The chain links TRBV30 to TRBJ2-5, with D perhaps matching TRBD2 (6 bases). The CDR3 covers 15 residues. V dropped 1 base and J dropped 2 bases, with 14 bases sitting between them. Germline values: CDR1 GTSNPN, CDR2 SVGIG (reference sequence). The CDR3 loop is CAWSAISGPQETQYF. The CDR3 DNA is TGTGCCTGGAGTGCAATAAGCGGGCCTCAAGAGACCCAGTACTTC. Full variable domain (remainder filled in from reference TRBV30 and TRBJ2-5): SQTIHQWPATLVQPVGSPLSLECTVEGTSNPNLYWYRQAAGRGLQLLFYSVGIGQISSEVPQNLSASRPQDRQFILSSKKLLLSDSGFYLCAWSAISGPQETQYFGPGTRLLVL.

This clone appeared once. A read error may explain this, as a much larger clone is one base away. The V gene is TRBV11-1, the J gene TRBJ2-1; TRBD2 aligns across 9 bases. CDR1 and CDR2 from the germline V gene are SGHAT and FQDESV (reference sequence). This CDR3 has 15 amino acids. J was trimmed by 0 bases and V by 5 bases; bases with no gene match: 2. The CDR3 loop is CASSRSGGSYNEQFF. The CDR3 DNA reads TGTGCCAGCAGCCGTAGCGGGGGCTCCTACAATGAGCAGTTCTTC. Drawing the rest from reference TRBV11-1 and TRBJ2-1, the complete variable domain is EAEVAQSPRYKITEKSQAVAFWCDPISGHATLYWYRQILGQGPELLVQFQDESVVDDSQLPKDRFSAERLKGVDSTLKIQPAELGDSAMYLCASSRSGGSYNEQFFGPGTRLTVL.

This clone was detected ten times or more. In the same sample, other DNA sequences code for this CDR3. The CDR3 DNA is TGCAGTGCTAGAAGTTCCGAGCAGTACTTC. This encodes CSARSSEQYF. The chain carries TRBV20-1 and TRBJ2-7; D remains unclear. Germline V gives CDR1 DFQATT, CDR2 SNEGSKA (reference sequence). The CDR3 totals 10 residues. With 2 bases removed from V and 6 bases from J, the gap between germline ends came to 5 bases.

The chain joins TRBV2 to TRBJ2-7, with D possibly matching TRBD2 (5 bases). The CDR3 consists of 11 residues. Germline lookup yields CDR1 SNHLY and CDR2 FYNNEI. Trimming removed 6 bases from V and 12 bases from J, with 15 bases in between. The CDR3 nucleotides read TGTGCCAGCAGGTACCGGGCCGAGGGGTACTTC. It encodes CASRYRAEGYF.

To note about this clone: With a much larger clone just one base away, this may be a read error. The rearrangement links TRBV2 to TRBJ2-7; TRBD1 agrees at 7 bases. Trimming took 6 bases from V and 0 from J; bases not matched to a gene: 5. Germline CDR1 reads SNHLY; CDR2 reads FYNNEI. The CDR3 totals 14 residues. CDR3 in amino acids: CASSVDRSSYEQYF. The DNA for the CDR3 is TGTGCCAGCAGCGTGGACAGGAGCTCCTACGAGCAGTACTTC.

In regard to this clone: This could be a read error, since a much larger clone is one nucleotide away. The chain carries TRBV6-6 and TRBJ1-1; D is uncertain. The V end lost 2 bases, the J end lost 1 base, and 5 bases lay between the germline ends. Looked up from germline, CDR1 is MNHNY and CDR2 is SVGAGI (reference sequence). The CDR3 length is 13 residues. Here the CDR3 reads CASSYIGNTEAFF. For the CDR3, the DNA is TGTGCCAGCAGTTACATCGGGAACACTGAAGCTTTCTTT.

The V and J genes are TRBV2 and TRBJ2-5; D might be TRBD1 or TRBD2, each matching 5 bases. In germline, CDR1 is SNHLY, CDR2 FYNNEI. The CDR3 has 14 residues. V shed 5 bases and J shed 4 bases, with 14 bases lying between them. The CDR3 DNA is TGTGCCAGCAGTAGGGCCGGGGCGGTAGAGACCCAGTACTTC. Encoded protein: CASSRAGAVETQYF.

The V call is TRBV28, the J call TRBJ2-3, with 11 bases aligning to TRBD1. CDR3 length: 17 amino acids. Germline CDR1 reads MDHEN; CDR2 reads SYDVKM. The junction had 6 bases not matched to a gene; V was cut back by 3 bases and J by 1 base. The CDR3 region has the DNA TGTGCCAGCAGTTTTTCGGACAGGGGGCGAGGCACAGATACGCAGTATTTT. Translating gives CASSFSDRGRGTDTQYF. Variable domain in full (rest from reference TRBV28 and TRBJ2-3): DVKVTQSSRYLVKRTGEKVFLECVQDMDHENMFWYRQDPGLGLRLIYFSYDVKMKEKGDIPEGYSVSREKKERFSLILESASTNQTSMYLCASSFSDRGRGTDTQYFGPGTRLTVL.

This clone has only a few counts. V and J are TRBV28 and TRBJ2-3; TRBD1 aligns across 10 bases. The CDR3 loop spans 16 amino acids. The junction had 6 bases not matched to a gene; V was cut back by 2 bases and J by 4 bases. Germline V lookup: CDR1 MDHEN, CDR2 SYDVKM. As DNA, the CDR3 is TGTGCCAGCAGTTTACGGCTCGGACAGGGGGCAGATACGCAGTATTTT. Residues: CASSLRLGQGADTQYF. The variable domain in full, with the rest retrieved from reference TRBV28 and TRBJ2-3, is DVKVTQSSRYLVKRTGEKVFLECVQDMDHENMFWYRQDPGLGLRLIYFSYDVKMKEKGDIPEGYSVSREKKERFSLILESASTNQTSMYLCASSLRLGQGADTQYFGPGTRLTVL.

The chain is built from TRBV5-1 and TRBJ2-7; 13 bases map to TRBD2. With 7 bases clipped from V and 7 bases from J, the junction kept 8 bases outside the gene matches. CDR3 length equals 14 residues. CDR1 and CDR2 from the germline V gene are SGHRS and YFSETQ. CDR3 in DNA: TGCGCCAGCGGCTCCGGGACTAGCGGGACAGAGCAGTACTTC. Its translation is CASGSGTSGTEQYF.

The J gene is TRBJ2-1, the V gene TRBV11-2, with a weak D call TRBD2 (5 bases). CDR1 and CDR2 from the germline V gene are SGHAT and FQNNGV. Trimming took 1 base from V and 5 from J, leaving 15 bases between them. CDR3 length equals 16 residues. CDR3 in amino acids: CASSLVFRDGNNEQFF. Written as DNA, the CDR3 is TGTGCCAGCAGCTTAGTATTTCGCGACGGGAACAATGAGCAGTTCTTC.

The V and J genes are TRBV7-9 and TRBJ1-5, with TRBD1 as a possible D gene (5 bases). Deletions cut 3 bases from V and 7 bases from J, with 10 bases between. In germline, CDR1 is SEHNR, CDR2 FQNEAQ (reference sequence). The CDR3 runs 13 residues. The CDR3 nucleotides are TGTGCCAGCAGCTTCGGGGACCGGCAGCCCCAGCATTTT. Amino acids: CASSFGDRQPQHF.